This T cell receptor beta chain was recovered during a study of shared clonotypes between healthy human individuals. CD45RO-negative, CCR7-positively selected cells formed the naive CD8 fraction, excluding terminally differentiated effector memory CD45RA+ cells. V lost 3 bases and J lost 3, with 11 bases in between. From germline, CDR1 is MNHEY and CDR2 SMNVEV (reference sequence). The CDR3 spans 14 residues. Sequenced by immunoSEQ multiplex PCR; TCRdb stores in-frame clones only, minus some. The sample includes approximately 810,000 clones, about 92% of them seen just once. The chain links TRBV27 to TRBJ1-1; TRBD1 is a possible D gene (6 bases). Material for sequencing was naive CD8+ T cells sorted from blood. The receptor was isolated from a man aged 30-40 years in good health. The CDR3 spells CASSFTGYYTEAFF. CDR3 bases: TGTGCCAGCAGTTTTACAGGGTATTACACTGAAGCTTTCTTT.